This T cell receptor beta chain comes out of a study of T-cell reconstitution after alpha-beta-depleted transplantation in children. Unique molecular identifiers featured in how the TCRbeta library was prepared. TCRdb used MiXCR to reprocess the PCR reads, holding one entry per CDR3 protein. This sample carries 210,000 or so distinct CDR3 sequences, around 10% of them seen once, and the ten largest clones take around 6%. The CDR3 contains 12 residues. V shed 4 bases and J shed 3 bases, with 10 bases lying between them. Germline V gene sequence: CDR1 SQVTM, CDR2 ANQGSEA. This clonotype was observed a few times.

The rearrangement links TRBV29-1 to TRBJ2-7; a weak D match, TRBD2 (7 bases). Here the sequenced sample was PBMCs from the stem cell graft donor, taken from the stem cell graft. This sequence was found in a human donor who donated a stem cell graft to a child with acute lymphoblastic leukemia. CDR3 region: CSVVGGLYEQYF. DNA of the CDR3: TGCAGCGTTGTGGGGGGGCTCTACGAGCAGTACTTC.